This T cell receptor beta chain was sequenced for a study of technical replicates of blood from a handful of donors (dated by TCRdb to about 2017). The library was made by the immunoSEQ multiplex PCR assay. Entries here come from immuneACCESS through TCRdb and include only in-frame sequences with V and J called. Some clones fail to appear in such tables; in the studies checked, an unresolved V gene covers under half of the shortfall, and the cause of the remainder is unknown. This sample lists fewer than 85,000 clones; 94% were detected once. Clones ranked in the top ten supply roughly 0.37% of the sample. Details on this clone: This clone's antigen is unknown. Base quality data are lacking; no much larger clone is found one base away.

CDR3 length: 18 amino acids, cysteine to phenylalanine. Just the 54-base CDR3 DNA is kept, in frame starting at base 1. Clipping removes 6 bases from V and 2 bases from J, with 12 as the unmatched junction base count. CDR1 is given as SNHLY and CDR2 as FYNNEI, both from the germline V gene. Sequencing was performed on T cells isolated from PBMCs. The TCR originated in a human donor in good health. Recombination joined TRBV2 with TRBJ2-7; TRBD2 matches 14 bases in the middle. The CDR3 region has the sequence CASSHRLAGGTMPYEQYF. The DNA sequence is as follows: TGTGCCAGCAGCCACAGACTAGCGGGAGGGACTATGCCCTACGAGCAGTACTTC.